Sequencing of this T cell receptor (beta chain) was carried out in a study of T cells after yellow fever vaccination. In the case of this clonotype: Its matching antigen is unknown.

Study-level points and caveats: Highly abundant clonotypes carried over from the bulk population could end up in FACS-sorted repertoires as contaminants.

A 5'RACE template-switching step, the method used to make TCR cDNA, added a universal primer site and UMIs. MiXCR, run by TCRdb on the 5' RACE reads, gives a single entry per CDR3 protein. The data contain some 300,000 distinct CDR3 sequences, approximately 10% of them singletons. Germline CDR1 DFQATT, CDR2 SNEGSKA (reference sequence). The CDR3 spans 15 residues. Trimming pared 3 bases from V and 0 bases from J, leaving 12 bases between. The rearrangement links TRBV20-1 to TRBJ2-1; possible D gene TRBD1, 5 bases. This TCR came from a man between 18 and 29 years old who received the YFV17D yellow fever vaccine. The sample in question was CD4+ T cells sorted from PBMCs, obtained 5 days after the yellow fever booster vaccination. The CDR3 protein is CSARVGPSSYNEQFF. CDR3 DNA sequence: TGCAGTGCTAGGGTGGGGCCGAGCTCCTACAATGAGCAGTTCTTC.